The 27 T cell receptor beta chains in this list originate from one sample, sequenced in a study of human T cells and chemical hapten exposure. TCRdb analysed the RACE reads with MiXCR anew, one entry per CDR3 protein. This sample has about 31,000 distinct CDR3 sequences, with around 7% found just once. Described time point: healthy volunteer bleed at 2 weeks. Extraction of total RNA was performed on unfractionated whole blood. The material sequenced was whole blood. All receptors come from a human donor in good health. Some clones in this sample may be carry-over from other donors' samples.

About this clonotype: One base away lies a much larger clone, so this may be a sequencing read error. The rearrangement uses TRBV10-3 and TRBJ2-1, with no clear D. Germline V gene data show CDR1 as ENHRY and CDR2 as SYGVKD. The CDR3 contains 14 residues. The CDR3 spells CAVSVNSLNNEQFF. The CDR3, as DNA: TGTGCCGTCAGTGTAAATTCCCTAAACAATGAGCAGTTCTTC.

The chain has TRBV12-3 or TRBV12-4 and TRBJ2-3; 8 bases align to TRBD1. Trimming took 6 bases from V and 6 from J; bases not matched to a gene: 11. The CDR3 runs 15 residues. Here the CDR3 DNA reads TGTGCCAGCAGCTTCGGACAGGGTCTTTTGGATACGCAGTATTTT. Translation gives CASSFGQGLLDTQYF.

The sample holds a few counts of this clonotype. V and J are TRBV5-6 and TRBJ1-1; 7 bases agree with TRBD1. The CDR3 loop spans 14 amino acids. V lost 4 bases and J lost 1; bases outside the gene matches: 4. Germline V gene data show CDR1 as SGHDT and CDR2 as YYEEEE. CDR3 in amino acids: CASSADRRNTEAFF. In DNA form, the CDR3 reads TGTGCCAGCAGCGCGGACAGGAGGAACACTGAAGCTTTCTTT.

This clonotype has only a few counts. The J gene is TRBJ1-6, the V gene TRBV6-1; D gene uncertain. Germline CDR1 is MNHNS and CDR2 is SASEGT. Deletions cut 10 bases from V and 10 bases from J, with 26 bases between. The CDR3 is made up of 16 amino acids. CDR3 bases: TGTGCCACCCCAAGACACGACGGGGTCGAGGCCTCACCCCTCCACTTT. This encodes CATPRHDGVEASPLHF.

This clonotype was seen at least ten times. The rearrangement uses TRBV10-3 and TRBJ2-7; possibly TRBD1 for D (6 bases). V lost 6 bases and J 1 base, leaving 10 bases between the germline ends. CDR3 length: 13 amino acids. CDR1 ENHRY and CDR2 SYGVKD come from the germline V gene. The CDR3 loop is CAISRDKSYEQYF. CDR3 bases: TGTGCCATCAGCCGGGACAAATCCTACGAGCAGTACTTC.

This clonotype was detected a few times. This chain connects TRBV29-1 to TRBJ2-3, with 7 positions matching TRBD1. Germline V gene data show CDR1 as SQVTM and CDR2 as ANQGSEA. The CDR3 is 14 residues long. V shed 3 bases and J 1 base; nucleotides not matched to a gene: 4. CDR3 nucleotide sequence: TGCAGCGTTGAGTCACAGGGGTGCACAGATACGCAGTATTTT. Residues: CSVESQGCTDTQYF.

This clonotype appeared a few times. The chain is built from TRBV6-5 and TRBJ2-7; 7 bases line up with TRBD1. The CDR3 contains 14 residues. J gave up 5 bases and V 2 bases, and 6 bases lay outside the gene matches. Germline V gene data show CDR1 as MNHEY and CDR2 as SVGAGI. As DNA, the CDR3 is TGTGCCAGCAGTTACCGACAGGGTAGACACGAGCAGTACTTC. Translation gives CASSYRQGRHEQYF.

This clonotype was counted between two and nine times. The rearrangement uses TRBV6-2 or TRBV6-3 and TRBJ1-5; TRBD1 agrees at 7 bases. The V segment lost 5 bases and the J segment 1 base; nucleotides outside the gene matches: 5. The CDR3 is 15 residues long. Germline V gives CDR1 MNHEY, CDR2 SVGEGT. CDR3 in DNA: TGTGCCAGCAGTGATAAACAGGGGAGCAATCAGCCCCAGCATTTT. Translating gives CASSDKQGSNQPQHF.

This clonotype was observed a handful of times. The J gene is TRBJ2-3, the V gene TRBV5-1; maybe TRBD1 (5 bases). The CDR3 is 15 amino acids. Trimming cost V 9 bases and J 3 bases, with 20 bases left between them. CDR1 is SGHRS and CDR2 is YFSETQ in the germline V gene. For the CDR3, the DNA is TGCGCCACCAGGGTAACCTCCCAAGGGACAGATACGCAGTATTTT. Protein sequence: CATRVTSQGTDTQYF.

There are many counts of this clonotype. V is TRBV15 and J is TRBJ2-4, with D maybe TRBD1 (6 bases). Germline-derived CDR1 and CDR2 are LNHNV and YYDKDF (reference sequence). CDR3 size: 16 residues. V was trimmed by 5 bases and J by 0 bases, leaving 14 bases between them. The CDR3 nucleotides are TGTGCCACCAGCTCTACAGGGATTCTAGCCAAAAACATTCAGTACTTC. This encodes CATSSTGILAKNIQYF.

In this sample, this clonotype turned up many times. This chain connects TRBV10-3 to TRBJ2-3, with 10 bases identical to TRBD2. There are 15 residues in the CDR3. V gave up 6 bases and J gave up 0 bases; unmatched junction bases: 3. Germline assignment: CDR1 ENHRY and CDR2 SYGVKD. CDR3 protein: CAIRASGGSTDTQYF. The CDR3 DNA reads TGTGCCATCAGGGCTAGCGGGGGTAGCACAGATACGCAGTATTTT.

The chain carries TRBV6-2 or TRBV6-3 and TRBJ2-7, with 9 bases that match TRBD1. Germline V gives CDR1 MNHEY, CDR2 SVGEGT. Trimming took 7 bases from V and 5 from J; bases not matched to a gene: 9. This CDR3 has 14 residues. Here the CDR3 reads CASTDRGACNEQYF. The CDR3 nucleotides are TGTGCCAGCACCGACAGGGGGGCGTGCAACGAGCAGTACTTC.

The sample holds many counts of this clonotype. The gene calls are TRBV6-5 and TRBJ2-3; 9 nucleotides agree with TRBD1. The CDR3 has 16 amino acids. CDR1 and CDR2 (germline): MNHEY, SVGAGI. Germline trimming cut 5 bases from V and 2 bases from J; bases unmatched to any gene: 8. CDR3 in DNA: TGTGCCAGCAGTCCGCTGGGACAGGGCCTCACAGATACGCAGTATTTT. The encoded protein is CASSPLGQGLTDTQYF.

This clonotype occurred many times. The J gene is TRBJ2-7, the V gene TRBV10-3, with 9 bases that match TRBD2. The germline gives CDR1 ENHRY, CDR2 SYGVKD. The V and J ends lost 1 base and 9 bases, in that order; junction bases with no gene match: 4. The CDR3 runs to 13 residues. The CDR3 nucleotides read TGTGCCATCAGTGAGTTAGGGACTAGCCCGCAGTACTTC. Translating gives CAISELGTSPQYF.

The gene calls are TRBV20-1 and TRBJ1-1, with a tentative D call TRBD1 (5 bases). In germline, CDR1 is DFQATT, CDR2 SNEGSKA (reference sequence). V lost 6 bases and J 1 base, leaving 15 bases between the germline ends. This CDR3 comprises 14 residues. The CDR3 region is CSAGGGIANTEAFF. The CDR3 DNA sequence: TGCAGTGCGGGGGGGGGGATAGCGAACACTGAAGCTTTCTTT.

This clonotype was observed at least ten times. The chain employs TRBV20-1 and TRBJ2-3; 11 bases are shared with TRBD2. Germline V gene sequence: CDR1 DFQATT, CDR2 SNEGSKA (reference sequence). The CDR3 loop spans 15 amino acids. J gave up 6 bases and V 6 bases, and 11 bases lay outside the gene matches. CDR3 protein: CSAAFSGRGKDTQYF. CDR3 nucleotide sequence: TGCAGTGCCGCTTTTAGCGGGAGGGGCAAGGATACGCAGTATTTT.

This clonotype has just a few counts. CDR3 sequence: CASSLTNRVGTEAFF. CDR3 bases: TGTGCCAGCAGCCTTACAAACAGGGTGGGAACTGAAGCTTTCTTT. V and J are TRBV12-3 or TRBV12-4 and TRBJ1-1; D is possibly TRBD1 (6 bases). This CDR3 is 15 amino acids long. The germline V and J ends were trimmed by 6 bases and 5 bases, with 19 bases remaining between them.

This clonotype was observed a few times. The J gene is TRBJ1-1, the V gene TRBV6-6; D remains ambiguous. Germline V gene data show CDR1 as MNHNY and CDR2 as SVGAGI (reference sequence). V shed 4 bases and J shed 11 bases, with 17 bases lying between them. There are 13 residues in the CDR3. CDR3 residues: CASSFLDPIGAFF. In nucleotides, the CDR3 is TGTGCCAGCAGTTTCCTGGACCCTATCGGCGCTTTCTTT.

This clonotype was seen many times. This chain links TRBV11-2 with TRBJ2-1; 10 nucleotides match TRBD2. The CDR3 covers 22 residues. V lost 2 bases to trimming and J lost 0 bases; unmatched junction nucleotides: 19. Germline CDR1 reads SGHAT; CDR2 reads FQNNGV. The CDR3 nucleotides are TGTGCCAGCAGCTTAACCCCCTCATTCCGGGGACTAGCGAGGAGCTCCTACAATGAGCAGTTCTTC. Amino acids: CASSLTPSFRGLARSSYNEQFF.

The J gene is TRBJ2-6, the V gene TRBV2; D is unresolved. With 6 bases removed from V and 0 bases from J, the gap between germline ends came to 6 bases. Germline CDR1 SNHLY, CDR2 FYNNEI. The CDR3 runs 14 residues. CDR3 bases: TGTGCCAGCAGGACGGACTCTGGGGCCAACGTCCTGACTTTC. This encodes CASRTDSGANVLTF.

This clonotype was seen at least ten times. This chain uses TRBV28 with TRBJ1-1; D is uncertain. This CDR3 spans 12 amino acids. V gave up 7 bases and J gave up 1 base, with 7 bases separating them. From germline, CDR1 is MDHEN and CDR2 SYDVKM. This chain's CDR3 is CASKDSNTEAFF. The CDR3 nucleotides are TGTGCCAGCAAGGACTCGAACACTGAAGCTTTCTTT.

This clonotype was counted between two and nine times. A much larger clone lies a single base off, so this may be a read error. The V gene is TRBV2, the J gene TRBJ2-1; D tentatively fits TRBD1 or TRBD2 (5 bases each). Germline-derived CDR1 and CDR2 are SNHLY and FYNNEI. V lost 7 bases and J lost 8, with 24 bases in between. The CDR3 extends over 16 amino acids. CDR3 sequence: CASTDPGTQGRDEQFF. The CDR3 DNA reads TGTGCCAGCACCGATCCTGGGACCCAGGGCCGGGATGAGCAGTTCTTC. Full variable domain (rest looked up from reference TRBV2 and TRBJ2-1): EPEVTQTPSHQVTQMGQEVILRCVPISNHLYFYWYRQILGQKVEFLVSFYNNEISEKSEIFDDQFSVERPDGSNFTLKIRSTKLEDSAMYFCASTDPGTQGRDEQFFGPGTRLTVL.

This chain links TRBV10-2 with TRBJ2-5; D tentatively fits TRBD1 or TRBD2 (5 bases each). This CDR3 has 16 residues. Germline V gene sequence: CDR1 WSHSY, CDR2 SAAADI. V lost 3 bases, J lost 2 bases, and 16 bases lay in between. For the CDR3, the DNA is TGCGCCAGCAGTGATATAAGCCGGGGCCTTCAAGAGACCCAGTACTTC. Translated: CASSDISRGLQETQYF.

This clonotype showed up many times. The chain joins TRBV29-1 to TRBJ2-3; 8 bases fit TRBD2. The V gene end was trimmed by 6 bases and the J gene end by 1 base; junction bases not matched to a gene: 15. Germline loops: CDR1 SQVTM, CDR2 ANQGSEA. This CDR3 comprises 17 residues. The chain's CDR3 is CSVRRTKTSARTDTQYF. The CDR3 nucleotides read TGCAGCGTAAGGCGAACCAAGACTAGCGCTCGCACAGATACGCAGTATTTT.

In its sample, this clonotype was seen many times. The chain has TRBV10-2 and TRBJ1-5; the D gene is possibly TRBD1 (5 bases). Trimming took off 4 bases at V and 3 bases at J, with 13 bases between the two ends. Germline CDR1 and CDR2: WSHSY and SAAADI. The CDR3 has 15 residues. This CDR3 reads CASSALTAANQPQHF. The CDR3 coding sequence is TGCGCCAGCAGTGCATTGACAGCGGCCAATCAGCCCCAGCATTTT.

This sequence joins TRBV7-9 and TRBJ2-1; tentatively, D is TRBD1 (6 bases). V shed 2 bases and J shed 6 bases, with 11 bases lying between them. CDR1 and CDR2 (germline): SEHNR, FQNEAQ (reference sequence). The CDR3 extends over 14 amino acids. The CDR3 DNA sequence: TGTGCCAGCAGCTTAAGCAGGGGTCGCAATGAGCAGTTCTTC. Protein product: CASSLSRGRNEQFF.

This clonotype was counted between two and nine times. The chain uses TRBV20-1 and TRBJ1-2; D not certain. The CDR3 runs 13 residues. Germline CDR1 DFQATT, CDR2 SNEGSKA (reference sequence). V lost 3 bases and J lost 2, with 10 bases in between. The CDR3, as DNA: TGCAGTGCTAGTACGCTGGGGAACTATGGCTACACCTTC. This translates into CSASTLGNYGYTF.